A single sample is the source of the 7 T cell receptor beta chains below, sequenced in a study of blood T cell repertoires in COVID-19. Generated by immunoSEQ multiplex PCR, the TCRdb table keeps only in-frame clones and is missing some. The table lists about 220,000 clones, 65% to 90% of them singletons. The sequenced sample consisted of peripheral blood. The receptor set was obtained from a man between 45 and 60 years old with active or convalescent COVID-19.

V usage is TRBV24-1 and J usage is TRBJ2-1; D possibly corresponds to TRBD1 (6 bases). The CDR3 has 16 amino acids. Per germline, CDR1 KGHDR and CDR2 SFDVKD. V was trimmed by 3 bases and J by 0 bases, leaving 11 bases between them. The CDR3 spells CATSDAGADSYNEQFF. The DNA for the CDR3 is TGTGCCACCAGTGATGCAGGGGCAGACTCCTACAATGAGCAGTTCTTC.

In this sample, this clone turned up a few times. J is TRBJ1-5 and V is TRBV5-3; D might be TRBD1 (6 bases). TRBV5-3 is an open reading frame whose function is uncertain. Trimming took off 0 bases at V and 3 bases at J, with 16 bases between the two ends. The CDR3 runs 17 residues. The CDR3 region has the DNA TGTGCCAGAAGCTTGGTGAATAACCGGGACATCAATCAGCCCCAGCATTTT. Protein: CARSLVNNRDINQPQHF.

The chain couples TRBV21-1 to TRBJ2-3; TRBD2, as called in the table, went unchecked against the DNA. TRBV21-1 is a pseudogene locus. The CDR3 has 16 amino acids. The CDR3 is CASSDLGGGAPDTQYF. The CDR3 coding sequence is TGTGCCAGCAGCGACCTAGGGGGGGGCGCTCCGGATACGCAGTATTTT.

The rearrangement joins TRBV6-2 or TRBV6-3 to TRBJ1-5; unclear D gene. CDR3 length equals 13 residues. V shed 2 bases and J shed 7 bases, with 9 bases lying between them. Germline loops: CDR1 MNHEY, CDR2 SVGEGT. The CDR3: CASSYNGVQPQHF. Here the CDR3 DNA reads TGTGCCAGCAGTTACAACGGGGTACAGCCCCAGCATTTT.

The chain couples TRBV6-2 or TRBV6-3 to TRBJ2-7, with a weak D call TRBD1 (6 bases). There are 16 residues in the CDR3. Germline V gene lookup returns CDR1 MNHEY and CDR2 SVGEGT. Trimming shortened V by 6 bases and J by 3 bases, and 21 bases separated the two germline ends. The CDR3 loop is CASSHVLTGPLYEQYV. The CDR3, as DNA: TGTGCCAGCAGCCACGTCCTGACAGGCCCCCTCTACGAGCAGTACGTC.

On this clone itself: The sample carries other DNA sequences with the same CDR3. This chain uses TRBV3-1 (or the pseudogene TRBV3-2) with TRBJ2-5; D is possibly TRBD2 (6 bases). V dropped 1 base and J dropped 5 bases, with 11 bases sitting between them. The CDR3 runs to 14 residues. Germline V gives CDR1 LGHDT, CDR2 YNNKEL (reference sequence). The CDR3 DNA sequence: TGTGCCAGCAGCCAAGTTCTAGCGTCTGAGACCCAGTACTTC. Its translation is CASSQVLASETQYF.

V usage is TRBV2 and J usage is TRBJ2-1, with 14 bases matching TRBD2. Trimming removed 5 bases from V and 12 bases from J; junction bases left unmatched: 15. Per germline, CDR1 SNHLY and CDR2 FYNNEI. This CDR3 spans 17 amino acids. The CDR3 DNA reads TGTGCCAGCAGTCCGCTCCTTTGGACTAGCGGGGGGAGGGGGCAGTTCTTC. This encodes CASSPLLWTSGGRGQFF.